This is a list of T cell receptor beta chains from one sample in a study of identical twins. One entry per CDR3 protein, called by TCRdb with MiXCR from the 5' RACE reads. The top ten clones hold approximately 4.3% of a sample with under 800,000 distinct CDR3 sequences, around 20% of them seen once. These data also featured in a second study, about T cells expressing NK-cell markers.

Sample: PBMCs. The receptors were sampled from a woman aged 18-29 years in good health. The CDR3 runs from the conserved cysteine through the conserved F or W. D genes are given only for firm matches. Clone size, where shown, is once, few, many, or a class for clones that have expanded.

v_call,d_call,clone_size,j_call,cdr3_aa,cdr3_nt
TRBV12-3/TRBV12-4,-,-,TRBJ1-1,CASSSPFATEAFF,TGTGCCAGCAGCTCACCCTTTGCCACTGAAGCTTTCTTT
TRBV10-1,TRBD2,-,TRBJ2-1,CASSEARLALDEQFF,TGCGCCAGCAGTGAAGCGAGACTAGCGTTAGATGAGCAGTTCTTC
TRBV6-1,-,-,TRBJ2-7,CASKEGFGFFYEQYF,TGTGCCAGCAAAGAAGGATTCGGCTTTTTCTACGAGCAGTACTTC
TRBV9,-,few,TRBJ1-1,CASGYSKMNTEAFF,TGTGCCAGCGGATACAGCAAAATGAACACTGAAGCTTTCTTT
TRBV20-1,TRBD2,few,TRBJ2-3,CSAQLALSTDTQYF,TGCAGTGCCCAACTAGCGCTAAGCACAGATACGCAGTATTTT
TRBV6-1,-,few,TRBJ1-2,CASSHPPSWAPNYGYTF,TGTGCCAGCAGCCATCCCCCCAGTTGGGCGCCTAACTATGGCTACACCTTC
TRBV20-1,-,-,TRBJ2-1,CSASGTLYNEQFF,TGCAGTGCTAGCGGGACCCTCTACAATGAGCAGTTCTTC
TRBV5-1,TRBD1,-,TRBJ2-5,CASSLDPGQPQETQYF,TGCGCCAGCAGCTTGGACCCGGGACAGCCCCAAGAGACCCAGTACTTC
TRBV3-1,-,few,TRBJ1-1,CASSPTGLGAFF,TGTGCCAGCAGCCCAACAGGACTTGGAGCTTTCTTT
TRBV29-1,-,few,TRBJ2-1,CSVGTGPEQFF,TGCAGCGTAGGGACTGGACCTGAGCAGTTCTTC
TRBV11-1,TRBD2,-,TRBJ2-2,CASSPRGFSTSRLTNTGELFF,TGTGCCAGCAGCCCTAGGGGTTTTTCGACTAGCCGACTGACGAACACCGGGGAGCTGTTTTTT